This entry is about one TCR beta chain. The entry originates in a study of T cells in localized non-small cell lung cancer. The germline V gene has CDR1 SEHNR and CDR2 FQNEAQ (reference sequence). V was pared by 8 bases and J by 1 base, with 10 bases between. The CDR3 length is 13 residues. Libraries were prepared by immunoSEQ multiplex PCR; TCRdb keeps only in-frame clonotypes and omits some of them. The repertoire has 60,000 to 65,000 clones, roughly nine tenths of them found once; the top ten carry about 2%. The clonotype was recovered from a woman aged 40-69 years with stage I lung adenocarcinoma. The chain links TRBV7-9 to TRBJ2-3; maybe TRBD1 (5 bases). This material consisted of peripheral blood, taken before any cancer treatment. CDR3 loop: CASHWGGTDTQYF. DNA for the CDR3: TGTGCCAGCCACTGGGGCGGCACAGATACGCAGTATTTT.